This T cell receptor (beta chain) was captured by sequencing in a study of blood T cells in healthy people across ages. Donors were systemically healthy Caucasian individuals from Russia aged roughly 6 to 95 years. General study findings and limits: Among long-lived donors, naive CD4+ cells were more numerous and diversity higher than in aged donors. Measured against age, TCR beta diversity per million T cells decreased in a roughly linear manner.

V trimming: 7 bases; J trimming: 7 bases; junction bases outside the gene matches: 10. Germline V CDR1 and CDR2: MNHEY, SMNVEV (reference sequence). The CDR3 covers 15 residues. This clonotype has ten or more counts. What it binds is unknown. Combining a sample-barcoded 5' primer with a J-beta primer mix, a second PCR ran for roughly 7 to 11 cycles. The template-switch adaptor was a 5' adaptor with 12 random nucleotides. It tagged each cDNA molecule. Each CDR3 protein is one row after TCRdb ran MiXCR on the 5' RACE reads. The table includes 710,000 or so distinct CDR3 sequences, 32% detected once. The TCR was taken from a woman over 75 in good health. The source material was blood. The rearrangement links TRBV27 to TRBJ1-6; 7 nucleotides agree with TRBD1. The CDR3 spells CASKLDRVENSPLHF. The DNA for the CDR3 is TGTGCCAGCAAGCTCGACAGGGTTGAAAATTCACCCCTCCACTTT.